This TCR beta chain is drawn from a study of blood T cells in healthy people across ages. Donors gave roughly 10 milliliters of peripheral blood apiece. CDR3 length equals 14 residues. Trimming cost V 0 bases and J 0 bases, with 8 bases left between them. Germline V CDR1 and CDR2: DFQATT, SNEGSKA (reference sequence). The second PCR ran about 6 to 12 cycles with a sample-barcoded 5' primer and J-beta primers. TCRdb recomputed calls from the 5' RACE reads with MiXCR, one row per CDR3 protein. The sample records about 1.6 million distinct CDR3 sequences, about 32% being singletons. This clonotype was sampled from a woman in her 30s in good health. The chain recombines TRBV20-1 with TRBJ2-5; no clear D. The sequenced sample was blood. The CDR3 coding sequence is TGCAGTGCTAGAGAGCGCCGACACCAAGAGACCCAGTACTTC. Residues: CSARERRHQETQYF.